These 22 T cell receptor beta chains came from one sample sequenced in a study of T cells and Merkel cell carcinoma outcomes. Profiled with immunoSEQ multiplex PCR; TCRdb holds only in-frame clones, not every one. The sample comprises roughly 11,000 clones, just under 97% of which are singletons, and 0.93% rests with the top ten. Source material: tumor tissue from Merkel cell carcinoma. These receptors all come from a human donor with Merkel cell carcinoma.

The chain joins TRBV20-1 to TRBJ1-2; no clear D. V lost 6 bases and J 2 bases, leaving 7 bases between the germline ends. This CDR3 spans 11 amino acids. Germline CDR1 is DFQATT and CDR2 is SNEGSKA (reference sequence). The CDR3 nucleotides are TGCAGTGCGACTCCGAACTATGGCTACACCTTC. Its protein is CSATPNYGYTF.

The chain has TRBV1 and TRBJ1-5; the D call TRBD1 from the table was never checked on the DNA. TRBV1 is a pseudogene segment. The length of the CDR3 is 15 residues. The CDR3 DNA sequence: TGCACCAGCAGCCCCCAGGGGCCACGCAATCAGCCCCAGCATTTT. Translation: CTSSPQGPRNQPQHF.

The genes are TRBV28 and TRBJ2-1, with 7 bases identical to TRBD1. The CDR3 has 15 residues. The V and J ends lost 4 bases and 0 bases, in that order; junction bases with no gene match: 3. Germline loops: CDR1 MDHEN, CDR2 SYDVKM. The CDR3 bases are TGTGCCAGCAGTTACCGGGACAGCTCCTACAATGAGCAGTTCTTC. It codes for CASSYRDSSYNEQFF.

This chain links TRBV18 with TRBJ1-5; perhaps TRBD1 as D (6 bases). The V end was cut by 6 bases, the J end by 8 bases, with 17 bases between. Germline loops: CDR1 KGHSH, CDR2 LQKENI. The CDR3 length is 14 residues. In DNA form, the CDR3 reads TGTGCCAGCTCGGCGACGAGAGGGGGGGAGCCCCAGCATTTT. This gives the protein CASSATRGGEPQHF.

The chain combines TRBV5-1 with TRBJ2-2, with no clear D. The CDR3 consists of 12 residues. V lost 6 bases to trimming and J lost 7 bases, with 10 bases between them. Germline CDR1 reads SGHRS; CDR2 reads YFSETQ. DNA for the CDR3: TGCGCCAGCAACAGTAACCTCGGGGAGCTGTTTTTT. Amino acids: CASNSNLGELFF.

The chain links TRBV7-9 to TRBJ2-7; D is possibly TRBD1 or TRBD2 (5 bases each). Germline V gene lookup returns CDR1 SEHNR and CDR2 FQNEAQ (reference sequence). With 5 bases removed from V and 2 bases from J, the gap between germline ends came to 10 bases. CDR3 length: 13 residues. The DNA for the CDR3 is TGTGCCAGCAGCCGGGACGGTACCTACGAGCAGTACTTC. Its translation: CASSRDGTYEQYF.

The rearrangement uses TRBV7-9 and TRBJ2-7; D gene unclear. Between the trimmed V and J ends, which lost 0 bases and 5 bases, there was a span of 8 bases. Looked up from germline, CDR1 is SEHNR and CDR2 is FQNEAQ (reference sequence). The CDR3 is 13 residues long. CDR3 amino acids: CASSLAGGHEQYF. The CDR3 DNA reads TGTGCCAGCAGCTTAGCGGGTGGCCACGAGCAGTACTTC.

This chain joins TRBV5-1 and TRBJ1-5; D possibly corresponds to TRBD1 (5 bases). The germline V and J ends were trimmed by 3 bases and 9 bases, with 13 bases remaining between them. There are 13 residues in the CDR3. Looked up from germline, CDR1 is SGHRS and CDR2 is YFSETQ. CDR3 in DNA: TGCGCCAGCAGCTCTACAAGTGGGGGGCCCCAGCATTTT. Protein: CASSSTSGGPQHF.

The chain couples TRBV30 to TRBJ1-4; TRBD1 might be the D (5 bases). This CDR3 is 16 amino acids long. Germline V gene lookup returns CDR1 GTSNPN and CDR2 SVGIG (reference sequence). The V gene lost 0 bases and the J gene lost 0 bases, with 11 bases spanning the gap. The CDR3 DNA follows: TGTGCCTGGAGTGTATTCAGGGCTCCAACTAATGAAAAACTGTTTTTT. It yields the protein CAWSVFRAPTNEKLFF.

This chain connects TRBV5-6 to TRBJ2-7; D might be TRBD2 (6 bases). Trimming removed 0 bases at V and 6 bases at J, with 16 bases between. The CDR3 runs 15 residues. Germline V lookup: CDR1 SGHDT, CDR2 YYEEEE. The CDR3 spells CASSLVAGTGGEQYF. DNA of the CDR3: TGTGCCAGCAGCTTGGTGGCAGGGACCGGGGGCGAGCAGTACTTC.

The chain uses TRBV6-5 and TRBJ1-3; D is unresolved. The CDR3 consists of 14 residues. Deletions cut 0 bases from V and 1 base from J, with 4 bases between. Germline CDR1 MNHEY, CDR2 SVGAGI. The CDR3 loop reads CASSYSGSGNTIYF. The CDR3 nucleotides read TGTGCCAGCAGTTACTCCGGGTCTGGAAACACCATATATTTT.

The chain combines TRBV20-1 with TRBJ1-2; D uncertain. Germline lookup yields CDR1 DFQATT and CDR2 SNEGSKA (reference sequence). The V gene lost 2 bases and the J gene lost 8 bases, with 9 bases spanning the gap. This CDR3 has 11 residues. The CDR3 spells CSARRREGYTF. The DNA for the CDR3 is TGCAGTGCTAGACGTCGCGAAGGCTACACCTTC.

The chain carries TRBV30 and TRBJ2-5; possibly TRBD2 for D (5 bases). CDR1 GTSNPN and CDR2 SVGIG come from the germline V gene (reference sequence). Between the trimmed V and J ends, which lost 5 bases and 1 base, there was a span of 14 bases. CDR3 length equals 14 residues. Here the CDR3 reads CAWAKVGVQETQYF. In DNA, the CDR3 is TGTGCCTGGGCCAAGGTCGGGGTCCAAGAGACCCAGTACTTC.

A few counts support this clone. The CDR3 sequence: CATESGRKEETQYF. In DNA form, the CDR3 reads TGTGCCACCGAATCGGGACGGAAAGAAGAGACCCAGTACTTC. The rearrangement uses TRBV6-1 and TRBJ2-5; the D gene could be TRBD1 or TRBD2 (5 bases each). The V end was cut by 10 bases, the J end by 3 bases, with 18 bases between. The CDR3 totals 14 residues. Germline CDR1 and CDR2: MNHNS and SASEGT.

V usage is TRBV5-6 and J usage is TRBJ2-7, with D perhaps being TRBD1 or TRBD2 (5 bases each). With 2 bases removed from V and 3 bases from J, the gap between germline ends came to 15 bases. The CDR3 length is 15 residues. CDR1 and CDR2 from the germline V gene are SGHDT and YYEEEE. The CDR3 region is CASSLNRDRHYEQYF. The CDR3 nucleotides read TGTGCCAGCAGCTTAAACCGGGACCGACACTACGAGCAGTACTTC.

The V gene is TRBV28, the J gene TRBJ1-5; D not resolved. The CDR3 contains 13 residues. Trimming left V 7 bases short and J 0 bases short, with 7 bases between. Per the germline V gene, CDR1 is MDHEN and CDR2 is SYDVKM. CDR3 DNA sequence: TGTGCCAGCACCGTACATAGCAATCAGCCCCAGCATTTT. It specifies CASTVHSNQPQHF.

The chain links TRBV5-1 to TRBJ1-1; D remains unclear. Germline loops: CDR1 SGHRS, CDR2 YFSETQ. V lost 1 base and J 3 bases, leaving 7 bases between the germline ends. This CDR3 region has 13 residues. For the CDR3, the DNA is TGCGCCAGCAGCTTGTACGGGGACACTGAAGCTTTCTTT. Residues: CASSLYGDTEAFF.

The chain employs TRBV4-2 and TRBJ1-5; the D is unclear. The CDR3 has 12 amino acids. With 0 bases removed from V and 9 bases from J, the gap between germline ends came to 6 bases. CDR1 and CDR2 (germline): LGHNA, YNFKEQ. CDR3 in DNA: TGTGCCAGCAGCCAAGATCGGGGGCCCCAGCATTTT. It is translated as CASSQDRGPQHF.

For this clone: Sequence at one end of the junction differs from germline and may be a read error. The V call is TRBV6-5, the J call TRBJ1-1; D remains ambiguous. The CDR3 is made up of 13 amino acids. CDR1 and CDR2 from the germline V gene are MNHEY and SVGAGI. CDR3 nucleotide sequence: TGTGCCAGCAGCCCCAACATGAACACTGAAGCTTTTTTT. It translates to CASSPNMNTEAFF.

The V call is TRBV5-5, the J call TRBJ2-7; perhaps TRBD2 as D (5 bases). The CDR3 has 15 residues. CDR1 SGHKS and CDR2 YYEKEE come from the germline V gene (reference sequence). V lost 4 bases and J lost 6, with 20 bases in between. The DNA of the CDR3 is TGTGCCAGCAGCCTGGCCCTCCGGGGTTTCGGCGAGCAGTACTTC. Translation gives CASSLALRGFGEQYF.

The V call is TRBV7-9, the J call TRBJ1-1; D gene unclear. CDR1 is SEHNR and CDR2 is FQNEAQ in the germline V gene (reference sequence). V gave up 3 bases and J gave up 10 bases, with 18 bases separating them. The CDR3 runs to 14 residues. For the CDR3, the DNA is TGTGCCAGCAGCTTTGCTTGGGTCTCCTGGGGAGCTTTCTTT. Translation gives CASSFAWVSWGAFF.

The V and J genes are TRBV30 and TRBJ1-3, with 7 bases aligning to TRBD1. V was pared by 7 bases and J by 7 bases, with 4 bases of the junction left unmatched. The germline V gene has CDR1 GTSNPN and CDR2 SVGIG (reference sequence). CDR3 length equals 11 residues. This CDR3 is CAFDRVNTIYF. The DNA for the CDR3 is TGTGCCTTTGACAGGGTCAACACCATATATTTT.